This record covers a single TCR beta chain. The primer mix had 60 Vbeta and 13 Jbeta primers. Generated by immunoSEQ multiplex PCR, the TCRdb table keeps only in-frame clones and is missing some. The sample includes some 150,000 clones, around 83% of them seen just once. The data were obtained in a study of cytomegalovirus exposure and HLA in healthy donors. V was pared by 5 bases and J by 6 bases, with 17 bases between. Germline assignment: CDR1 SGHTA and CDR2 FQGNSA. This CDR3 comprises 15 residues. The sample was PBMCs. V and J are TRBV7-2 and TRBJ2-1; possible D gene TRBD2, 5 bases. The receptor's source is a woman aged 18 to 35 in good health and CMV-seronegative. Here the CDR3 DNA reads TGTGCCAGCAGCCCCCCGGGGATTAACACCAATGAGCAGTTCTTC. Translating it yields CASSPPGINTNEQFF.